These 14 T cell receptor beta chains share one sample of origin, sequenced in a study of T cell clusters in autoimmune cytopenias (dated by TCRdb to about 2019). Per sample, roughly 260 ng of peripheral blood genomic DNA, approximately 38,000 genome equivalents, was used for TRB amplification. Sequencing instrument: Illumina MiSeq. Multiplex PCR with a touch-down protocol amplified TRB rearrangements, with the TRB-A and TRB-B primer pools combined in a single tube. The reads went through TCRdb reprocessing, and each CDR3 protein sequence gets one entry with no DNA. The table kept for this sample lists some 5,000 distinct CDR3 sequences. In total, the top ten clones hold roughly 18% of the sample. This sample was shared with a second study, whose subject was T cell repertoires in aging, cancer and after chemotherapy.

The specimen was peripheral blood. These receptors originate from a human donor in good health.

The V call is TRBV24-1, the J call TRBJ2-7; the TRBD1 assignment by TCRdb is unverifiable without DNA. Looked up from germline, CDR1 is KGHDR and CDR2 is SFDVKD. The CDR3 covers 14 residues. The CDR3 sequence is CATSDGKGNYEQYF.

The V gene is TRBV5-4, the J gene TRBJ1-1. This CDR3 is built from 12 residues. Germline V gives CDR1 SGHNT, CDR2 YYREEE (reference sequence). The CDR3 protein is CASTSEDTEAFF. The full variable domain, its missing parts supplied by reference TRBV5-4 and TRBJ1-1, is ETGVTQSPTHLIKTRGQQVTLRCSSQSGHNTVSWYQQALGQGPQFIFQYYREEENGRGNFPPRFSGLQFPNYSSELNVNALELDDSALYLCASTSEDTEAFFGQGTRLTVV.

This clonotype is called medium-sized based on its frequency. V and J are TRBV19 and TRBJ1-1; TCRdb names TRBD1, which stays unverified in the absence of DNA. Germline-derived CDR1 and CDR2 are LNHDA and SQIVND (reference sequence). The CDR3 contains 13 residues. This chain's CDR3 is CASQTNRGTEAFF.

The chain links TRBV24-1 to TRBJ1-1; TCRdb names TRBD1, which stays unverified in the absence of DNA. This CDR3 is 15 amino acids long. Germline-derived CDR1 and CDR2 are KGHDR and SFDVKD. CDR3 sequence: CATPSDRGRNATAFF.

The chain employs TRBV5-1 and TRBJ2-7; the TCRdb D gene call, TRBD1, has no DNA to confirm it. This CDR3 region has 13 residues. Germline V lookup: CDR1 SGHRS, CDR2 YFSETQ. The chain's CDR3 is CASSPESGYEQYF. The full variable domain, completed using reference TRBV5-1 and TRBJ2-7, is KAGVTQTPRYLIKTRGQQVTLSCSPISGHRSVSWYQQTPGQGLQFLFEYFSETQRNKGNFPGRFSGRQFSNSRSEMNVSTLELGDSALYLCASSPESGYEQYFGPGTRLTVT.

By frequency, this clonotype is medium-sized. The chain is built from TRBV15 and TRBJ2-7; the TCRdb D gene call, TRBD1, has no DNA to confirm it. Germline V gene sequence: CDR1 LNHNV, CDR2 YYDKDF (reference sequence). There are 16 residues in the CDR3. This CDR3 is CATSSRGLPRGYEQYF.

The chain uses TRBV28 and TRBJ2-5; checking the TCRdb D call of TRBD2 is not possible without DNA. The CDR3 is made up of 15 amino acids. The germline V gene encodes CDR1 MDHEN and CDR2 SYDVKM. The CDR3 loop reads CASSSLAGVRETQYF.

The V and J genes are TRBV5-4 and TRBJ1-2; as DNA is missing, the TRBD1 call by TCRdb cannot be tested. CDR3 length: 14 residues. Germline values: CDR1 SGHNT, CDR2 YYREEE (reference sequence). The CDR3 loop reads CDSSLDRVNYGYTF.

The chain carries TRBV10-2 and TRBJ1-3. This CDR3 contains 14 residues. Germline V lookup: CDR1 WSHSY, CDR2 SAAADI. The CDR3 is CASGLTGSGNTIYF.

This chain joins TRBV7-9 and TRBJ2-3. CDR3 length equals 14 residues. Germline V gene sequence: CDR1 SEHNR, CDR2 FQNEAQ (reference sequence). CDR3 amino acids: CASSPTKTADTQYF. Complete variable domain (other parts from reference TRBV7-9 and TRBJ2-3): DTGVSQNPRHKITKRGQNVTFRCDPISEHNRLYWYRQTLGQGPEFLTYFQNEAQLEKSRLLSDRFSAERPKGSFSTLEIQRTEQGDSAMYLCASSPTKTADTQYFGPGTRLTVL.

This chain uses TRBV20-1 with TRBJ1-1. Germline values: CDR1 DFQATT, CDR2 SNEGSKA (reference sequence). The CDR3 runs to 14 residues. CDR3 sequence: CSARESSGNTEAFF.

This clonotype is identified as medium-sized (0.01 to 0.1%) from frequency. V and J are TRBV27 and TRBJ2-7; TCRdb names TRBD1, which stays unverified in the absence of DNA. In germline, CDR1 is MNHEY, CDR2 SMNVEV (reference sequence). The CDR3 consists of 14 residues. CDR3 loop: CASHGTGRFYEQYF.

This clonotype is deemed medium-sized by its frequency. V and J are TRBV6-5 and TRBJ1-3; TCRdb selects TRBD1, and the lack of DNA leaves this call unchecked. Germline V gives CDR1 MNHEY, CDR2 SVGAGI. The CDR3 has 12 residues. The CDR3: CATTGAGNTIYF.

The rearrangement uses TRBV11-2 and TRBJ2-7; the TCRdb D gene call, TRBD1, has no DNA to confirm it. The CDR3 length is 12 residues. Germline CDR1 is SGHAT and CDR2 is FQNNGV. This chain's CDR3 is CASSGRGYEQYF.